This T cell receptor (beta chain) was captured by sequencing in a study of T cells in Graves' hyperthyroidism and ophthalmopathy. Study-level results: Most expanded thyroid clonotypes above 0.001 also appeared in blood. Stable hyperthyroidism and ophthalmopathy were separated using 13 V-J signatures.

With V trimmed by 4 bases and J by 1 base, 14 bases remained unmatched. Germline V gene sequence: CDR1 MNHEY, CDR2 SVGAGI. This CDR3 is 20 amino acids long. Amplification of TCR beta CDR3 regions used RNA as the template. The HTBI primer set was used in a first-round RT-PCR of the TCR CDR3. TCRdb redid the calling of the multiplex PCR reads with MiXCR, one entry per CDR3 protein. The repertoire holds about 410,000 distinct CDR3 sequences, with roughly 15% as singletons. Regarding this clonotype: Antigen specificity is unknown.

The receptor comes from a woman in her thirties with Graves' ophthalmopathy. Sequenced sample: blood. The chain uses TRBV6-5 and TRBJ2-4; 12 bases match TRBD2. The chain's CDR3 is CASSSSGGVGLYEAKNIQYF. DNA for the CDR3: TGTGCCAGCAGTTCTAGCGGGGGGGTTGGTTTATATGAGGCCAAAAACATTCAGTACTTC.